The T cell receptor beta chain under discussion was sequenced for a study of cytomegalovirus exposure and HLA in healthy donors. Study observations and caveats: Apparent HLA restriction characterized most CMV-associated TCR beta chains in a later analysis. TCR beta V segments were, for the most part, productive about 87% or about 30% of the time in an earlier analysis. Associated with cytomegalovirus, according to the listing, were around 160 TCR beta chains.

The junction had 1 base not matched to a gene; V was cut back by 2 bases and J by 2 bases. CDR1 is SGHAT, CDR2 FQNNGV, per germline. The CDR3 runs to 16 residues. On this clone itself: What it binds is unknown.

PCR amplification relied on 60 Vbeta primers (plus 13 Jbeta primers). This table comes from immunoSEQ multiplex PCR, and its TCRdb copy is limited to in-frame clones, with some not included. The table records over 100,000 clones, roughly three quarters of them present only once. The receptor's source is a woman between 45 and 60 years old in good health and CMV-seropositive. The J gene is TRBJ2-6, the V gene TRBV11-2, with TRBD1 matching 9 bases. What was sequenced was PBMCs. CDR3 sequence reads: CASSLTGGAGANVLTF. The CDR3 DNA sequence: TGTGCCAGCAGCTTAACAGGGGGCGCTGGGGCCAACGTCCTGACTTTC.